These 28 T cell receptor beta chains were all obtained from the same sample, sequenced in a study of blood T cell repertoires in COVID-19. The data were produced by immunoSEQ multiplex PCR, yet TCRdb's version contains in-frame clones alone and is incomplete. The sample records tens of thousands of clones, 80% to 90% being singletons. Sequenced: peripheral blood. These receptors came from a man aged 50 or older with active COVID-19.

The V call is TRBV2, the J call TRBJ2-2; D possibly corresponds to TRBD2 (5 bases). In germline, CDR1 is SNHLY, CDR2 FYNNEI. Trimming stripped 7 bases from V and 8 bases from J, with 17 bases between. This CDR3 has 14 residues. The CDR3 DNA reads as TGTGCCAGCACGACCCAGAGGGAAAGTGGGGAGCTGTTTTTT. Its translation is CASTTQRESGELFF.

The J gene is TRBJ2-1, the V gene TRBV7-6; 8 positions match TRBD1. Germline CDR1 reads SGHVS; CDR2 reads FNYEAQ. The CDR3 contains 17 residues. V lost 5 bases and J lost 2; bases outside the gene matches: 11. CDR3 sequence reads: CASSPAGTGIAYNEQFF. For the CDR3, the DNA is TGTGCCAGCAGCCCAGCTGGGACAGGTATAGCCTACAATGAGCAGTTCTTC.

This clone was recorded a few times. The chain couples TRBV7-8 to TRBJ2-5; the D gene is possibly TRBD2 (7 bases). V shed 5 bases and J shed 5 bases, with 15 bases lying between them. This CDR3 is built from 14 residues. The germline gives CDR1 SGHVS, CDR2 FQNEAQ. CDR3 in DNA: TGTGCCAGCAGCGGTCGGGGGAGGGGGGAGACCCAGTACTTC. Protein sequence: CASSGRGRGETQYF.

The chain couples TRBV6-5 to TRBJ2-7, with 7 bases matching TRBD2. The length of the CDR3 is 13 residues. After removal of 2 bases from V and 4 bases from J, the junction contained 2 bases not matched to a gene. CDR1 MNHEY and CDR2 SVGAGI come from the germline V gene. CDR3 DNA sequence: TGTGCCAGCAGTTACGCGGGGGTGTACGAGCAGTACTTC. Its protein product is CASSYAGVYEQYF.

V is TRBV7-2 and J is TRBJ1-2, with TRBD1 matching over 9 bases. V was clipped by 3 bases and J by 4 bases; unmatched bases: 6. Per the germline V gene, CDR1 is SGHTA and CDR2 is FQGNSA. CDR3 length: 15 amino acids. Here the CDR3 DNA reads TGTGCCAGCAGCTTGGCCACAGGGGGCGTCTATGGCTACACCTTC. Amino acids: CASSLATGGVYGYTF.

This clone was seen a handful of times. V and J are TRBV30 and TRBJ2-7; 7 positions match TRBD1. The CDR3 sequence is 14 residues long. In germline, CDR1 is GTSNPN, CDR2 SVGIG (reference sequence). This chain's CDR3 is CASLRQGSFHEQYF. In DNA form, the CDR3 reads TGTGCTTCGCTCCGACAGGGATCTTTCCACGAGCAGTACTTC.

The CDR3 here is CASSLGEEDIQYF. The CDR3 bases are TGTGCCAGCAGCCTAGGGGAAGAAGACATTCAGTACTTC. V usage is TRBV5-4 and J usage is TRBJ2-4, with D perhaps matching TRBD1 (5 bases). The V and J ends lost 4 bases and 8 bases respectively, with 13 bases between them. Germline CDR1 SGHNT, CDR2 YYREEE (reference sequence). The CDR3 consists of 13 residues. Complete variable domain (other parts from reference TRBV5-4 and TRBJ2-4): ETGVTQSPTHLIKTRGQQVTLRCSSQSGHNTVSWYQQALGQGPQFIFQYYREEENGRGNFPPRFSGLQFPNYSSELNVNALELDDSALYLCASSLGEEDIQYFGAGTRLSVL.

The J gene is TRBJ2-5, the V gene TRBV7-2; D is undetermined. This CDR3 has 16 amino acids. Trimming removed 1 base from V and 1 base from J, with 13 bases in between. Per germline, CDR1 SGHTA and CDR2 FQGNSA. Here the CDR3 DNA reads TGTGCCAGCAGCTTAGTCGTGGGCTTTGGCCAAGAGACCCAGTACTTC. Translation: CASSLVVGFGQETQYF.

This chain uses TRBV19 with TRBJ1-1, with D perhaps TRBD1 (5 bases). CDR3 length: 14 amino acids. Germline V gene data show CDR1 as LNHDA and CDR2 as SQIVND (reference sequence). V lost 7 bases, J lost 2 bases, and 14 bases lay in between. In nucleotides, the CDR3 is TGTGCCAGTAAGGGGCAGACCTCCAACACTGAAGCTTTCTTT. Its translation is CASKGQTSNTEAFF.

This sequence joins TRBV2 and TRBJ1-2; D remains unclear. The CDR3 contains 13 residues. Trimming removed 7 bases from V and 8 bases from J, with 17 bases in between. The germline V gene has CDR1 SNHLY and CDR2 FYNNEI. The DNA of the CDR3 is TGTGCCAGCACCGGACCGGGGATTGTGGGCTACACCTTC. Amino acid sequence: CASTGPGIVGYTF.

The chain has TRBV7-2 and TRBJ1-1, with D possibly being TRBD1 (5 bases). The germline V and J ends were trimmed by 5 bases and 1 base, with 14 bases remaining between them. CDR1 and CDR2 from the germline V gene are SGHTA and FQGNSA. The length of the CDR3 is 15 residues. This chain's CDR3 is CASSPRWRGNTEAFF. The CDR3 nucleotides read TGTGCCAGCAGCCCACGTTGGAGGGGGAACACTGAAGCTTTCTTT.

In this sample, this clone turned up once. CDR3 loop: CASSSGTTTDTQYF. The CDR3 region has the DNA TGTGCCAGCAGCTCCGGGACTACAACGGATACGCAGTATTTT. The V call is TRBV11-3, the J call TRBJ2-3; 7 nucleotides match TRBD2. Germline assignment: CDR1 SGHNT and CDR2 YENEEA. This CDR3 contains 14 residues. The ends lost 4 bases at V and 6 bases at J; junction bases unmatched: 7.

The chain recombines TRBV3-1 (or the pseudogene TRBV3-2) with TRBJ2-5; tentatively, D is TRBD1 (6 bases). Trimming cost V 6 bases and J 2 bases, with 10 bases left between them. Looked up from germline, CDR1 is LGHDT and CDR2 is YNNKEL (reference sequence). The CDR3 is made up of 13 amino acids. The CDR3 bases are TGTGCCAGCAGAGGGACACAGCAAGAGACCCAGTACTTC. Amino acids: CASRGTQQETQYF.

The genes are TRBV19 and TRBJ2-3; TRBD2 matches 9 bases. In germline, CDR1 is LNHDA, CDR2 SQIVND (reference sequence). This CDR3 region has 16 residues. The V segment lost 1 base and the J segment 5 bases; nucleotides outside the gene matches: 7. CDR3 protein: CASSIGGGLAKDTQYF. CDR3 sequence (DNA): TGTGCCAGTAGTATAGGAGGGGGACTAGCTAAAGATACGCAGTATTTT.

This clone was detected only a few times. The rearrangement joins TRBV10-1 to TRBJ1-3; no definite D call. Trimming removed 4 bases at V and 0 bases at J, with 4 bases between. Germline assignment: CDR1 WNHNN and CDR2 SYGVQD (reference sequence). The CDR3 is 13 residues long. CDR3 DNA: TGCGCCAGCAGTGCTAGCTCTGGAAACACCATATATTTT. Translating gives CASSASSGNTIYF.

CDR3 sequence: CASSYPSGGKGVEQYF. The DNA of the CDR3 is TGTGCCAGCAGTTACCCCTCTGGGGGTAAGGGGGTCGAGCAGTACTTC. The chain has TRBV6-5 and TRBJ2-7; possible D gene TRBD1, 6 bases. V was pared by 2 bases and J by 6 bases, with 20 bases between. This CDR3 region has 16 residues. The germline V gene has CDR1 MNHEY and CDR2 SVGAGI.

The genes are TRBV28 and TRBJ2-2, with 10 bases identical to TRBD2. Unmatched junction bases numbered 10, after V lost 3 bases and J lost 6 bases. Per germline, CDR1 MDHEN and CDR2 SYDVKM. The CDR3 consists of 17 residues. The CDR3 nucleotides are TGTGCCAGCAGTTTGGCTAGCGGGGGCGGGGTCGCCGGGGAGCTGTTTTTT. This codes for CASSLASGGGVAGELFF.

This chain links TRBV6-2 or TRBV6-3 with TRBJ1-1; D remains unclear. The ends were cut back, 5 bases at V and 3 bases at J, with 7 bases in the middle. The V gene's germline CDR1 is MNHEY and CDR2 SVGEGT. The CDR3 contains 12 residues. CDR3 loop: CASSSGYTEAFF. In DNA, the CDR3 is TGTGCCAGCAGTAGCGGCTACACTGAAGCTTTCTTT.

The J gene is TRBJ2-1, the V gene TRBV5-4; D may be TRBD2 (6 bases). Trimming shortened V by 4 bases and J by 9 bases, and 17 bases separated the two germline ends. The CDR3 totals 14 residues. CDR1 and CDR2 from the germline V gene are SGHNT and YYREEE (reference sequence). This chain's CDR3 is CASSARETSTEQFF. The CDR3 DNA reads as TGTGCCAGCAGCGCGAGGGAGACTAGTACTGAGCAGTTCTTC.

The chain couples TRBV6-6 to TRBJ1-5, with D perhaps matching TRBD1 (6 bases). V was shortened by 6 bases and J by 7 bases, with 13 bases between the two germline ends. The germline gives CDR1 MNHNY, CDR2 SVGAGI (reference sequence). There are 13 residues in the CDR3. The CDR3: CASRYREEQPQHF. The CDR3 DNA sequence: TGTGCCAGCAGGTACAGGGAGGAGCAGCCCCAGCATTTT.

The rearrangement joins TRBV4-2 to TRBJ2-5, with 10 bases aligning to TRBD2. J lost 0 bases, V lost 5 bases, and 9 bases had no gene match. This CDR3 has 17 residues. CDR1 is LGHNA, CDR2 YNFKEQ, per germline. For the CDR3, the DNA is TGTGCCAGCAGCTCCACTTGGACTAGCGGAGACCAAGAGACCCAGTACTTC. Protein product: CASSSTWTSGDQETQYF.

This clone was observed a few times. In nucleotides, the CDR3 is TGTGCCAGCAGCTTATCGTCCCCGAGGAATGAGCAGTTCTTC. The encoded protein is CASSLSSPRNEQFF. The chain carries TRBV11-1 and TRBJ2-1; no clear D. CDR3 size: 14 residues. The V end was cut by 2 bases, the J end by 7 bases, with 12 bases between. Per germline, CDR1 SGHAT and CDR2 FQDESV (reference sequence).

The gene calls are TRBV7-3 and TRBJ2-2; tentatively, D is TRBD1 (5 bases). Trimming removed 2 bases from V and 4 bases from J, with 14 bases in between. In germline, CDR1 is SGHTA, CDR2 FQGTGA. This CDR3 comprises 16 residues. The CDR3 is CASSLEAGWATGELFF. The CDR3 nucleotides are TGTGCCAGCAGCTTAGAGGCAGGGTGGGCCACCGGGGAGCTGTTTTTT.

The V call is TRBV9, the J call TRBJ1-1; 9 nucleotides match TRBD1. CDR1 SGDLS and CDR2 YYNGEE come from the germline V gene. V dropped 0 bases and J dropped 6; count of bases not matched to a gene: 6. This CDR3 spans 15 amino acids. CDR3 residues: CASSVVTGGFPEAFF. The DNA for the CDR3 is TGTGCCAGCAGCGTAGTGACAGGGGGGTTCCCTGAAGCTTTCTTT.

The chain uses TRBV21-1 and TRBJ2-5; TRBD1, the table's D call, lacks a check against the DNA. TRBV21-1 is a recognized pseudogene. This CDR3 has 20 residues. The CDR3 sequence is CASSKRSPRGQGVPQETQYF. DNA for the CDR3: TGTGCCAGCAGCAAGAGAAGCCCGCGGGGACAGGGCGTACCTCAAGAGACCCAGTACTTC.

This chain links TRBV6-5 with TRBJ2-7; the D gene is possibly TRBD1 (5 bases). Germline V CDR1 and CDR2: MNHEY, SVGAGI. This CDR3 is 12 amino acids long. Trimming took off 0 bases at V and 9 bases at J, with 9 bases between the two ends. This CDR3 is CASSYSGARQYF. CDR3 bases: TGTGCCAGCAGTTACTCAGGGGCGCGGCAGTACTTC.

The CDR3 bases are TGTGCCAGCAGCCAAGATCTGTCCAGAACAGGGAGGCAGTACTTC. Translated, it gives CASSQDLSRTGRQYF. This chain links TRBV3-1 (or the pseudogene TRBV3-2) with TRBJ2-7, with TRBD1 as a possible D gene (6 bases). Trimming cost V 0 bases and J 9 bases, with 18 bases left between them. In germline, CDR1 is LGHDT, CDR2 YNNKEL (reference sequence). The CDR3 totals 15 residues.

J is TRBJ1-2 and V is TRBV6-2 or TRBV6-3; a possible D gene is TRBD1 (5 bases). CDR3 size: 14 residues. In germline, CDR1 is MNHEY, CDR2 SVGEGT. V shed 8 bases and J shed 4 bases, with 17 bases lying between them. CDR3 bases: TGTGCCAGCGGTTGGGACCTCGGGAGCTATGGCTACACCTTC. Amino acids: CASGWDLGSYGYTF.